This TCR beta chain comes out of a study of identical twins. Study findings and constraints: Beta out-of-frame sequences showed weaker excess twin sharing.

This clonotype came up a few times. Antigen specificity is unknown. Every sampled donor was Caucasian and healthy. V was cut by 4 bases and J by 4 bases, with 10 bases left in between. The CDR3 length is 15 residues. Per germline, CDR1 KGHDR and CDR2 SFDVKD. Template switching, a step in the protocol, added a universal primer site, and cDNA carried unique molecular identifiers. In TCRdb, the 5' RACE reads were re-called with MiXCR into one record per CDR3 protein. The sample consists of 450,000 or so distinct CDR3 sequences, roughly 13% of them appearing once. The sample was also linked to a second study, of yellow fever vaccine responses in identical twins. That source reports: Twins' vaccine T cell responses were reported to seem partly convergent and partly personalized.

The sequence was obtained from a woman aged 18-35 years in good health. The material sequenced was CD4+ T cells sorted from blood. V gene TRBV24-1 combines with J gene TRBJ2-6; TRBD1 might be the D (5 bases). In DNA, the CDR3 is TGTGCCACCAGTGAGTCAGGGCCCGGGGCCAACGTCCTGACTTTC. This codes for CATSESGPGANVLTF.